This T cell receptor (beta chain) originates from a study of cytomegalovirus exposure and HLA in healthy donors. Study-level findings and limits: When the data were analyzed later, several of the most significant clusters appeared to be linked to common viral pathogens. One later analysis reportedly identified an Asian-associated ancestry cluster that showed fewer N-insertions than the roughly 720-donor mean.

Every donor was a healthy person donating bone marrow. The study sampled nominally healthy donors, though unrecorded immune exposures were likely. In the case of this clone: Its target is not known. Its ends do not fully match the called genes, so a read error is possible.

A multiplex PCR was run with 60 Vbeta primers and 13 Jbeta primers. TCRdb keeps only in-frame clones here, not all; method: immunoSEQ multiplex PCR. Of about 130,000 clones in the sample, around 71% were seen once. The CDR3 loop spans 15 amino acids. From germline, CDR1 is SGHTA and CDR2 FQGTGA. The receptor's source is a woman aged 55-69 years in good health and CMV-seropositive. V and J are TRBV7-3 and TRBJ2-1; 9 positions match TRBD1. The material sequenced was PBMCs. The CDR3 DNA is TGTGCCAGCAGCTCTACAGGGGGCAAACACAATGAGCAGCTCTTC. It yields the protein CASSSTGGKHNEQLF.